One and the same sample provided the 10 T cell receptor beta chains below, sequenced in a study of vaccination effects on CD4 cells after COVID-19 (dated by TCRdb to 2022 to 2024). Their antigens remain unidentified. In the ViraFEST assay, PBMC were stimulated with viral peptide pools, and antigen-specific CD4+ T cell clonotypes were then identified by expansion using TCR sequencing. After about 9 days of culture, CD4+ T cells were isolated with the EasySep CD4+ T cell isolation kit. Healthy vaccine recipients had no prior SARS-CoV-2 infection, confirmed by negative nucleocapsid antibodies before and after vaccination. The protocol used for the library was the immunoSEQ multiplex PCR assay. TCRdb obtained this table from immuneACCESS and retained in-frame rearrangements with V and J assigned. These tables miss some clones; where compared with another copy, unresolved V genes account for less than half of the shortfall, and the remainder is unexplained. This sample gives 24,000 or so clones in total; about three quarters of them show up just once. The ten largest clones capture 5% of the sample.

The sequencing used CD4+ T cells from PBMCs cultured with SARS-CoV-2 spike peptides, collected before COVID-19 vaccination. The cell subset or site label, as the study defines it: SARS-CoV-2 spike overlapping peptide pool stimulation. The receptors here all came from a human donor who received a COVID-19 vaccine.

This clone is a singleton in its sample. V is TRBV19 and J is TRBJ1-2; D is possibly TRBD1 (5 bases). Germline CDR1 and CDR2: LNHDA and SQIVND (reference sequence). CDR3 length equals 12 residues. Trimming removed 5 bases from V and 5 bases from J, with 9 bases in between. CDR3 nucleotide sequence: TGTGCCAGTAGTCCGGGGGTTTATGGCTACACCTTC. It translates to CASSPGVYGYTF. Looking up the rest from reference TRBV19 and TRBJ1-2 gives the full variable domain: DGGITQSPKYLFRKEGQNVTLSCEQNLNHDAMYWYRQDPGQGLRLIYYSQIVNDFQKGDIAEGYSVSREKKESFPLTVTSAQKNPTAFYLCASSPGVYGYTFGSGTRLTVV.

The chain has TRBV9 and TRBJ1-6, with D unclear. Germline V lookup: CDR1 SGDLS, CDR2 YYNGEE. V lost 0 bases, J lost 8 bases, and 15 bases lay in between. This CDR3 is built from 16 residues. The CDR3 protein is CASSVGVDGRDSPLHF. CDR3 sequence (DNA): TGTGCCAGCAGCGTAGGGGTCGACGGTAGGGATTCACCCCTCCACTTT.

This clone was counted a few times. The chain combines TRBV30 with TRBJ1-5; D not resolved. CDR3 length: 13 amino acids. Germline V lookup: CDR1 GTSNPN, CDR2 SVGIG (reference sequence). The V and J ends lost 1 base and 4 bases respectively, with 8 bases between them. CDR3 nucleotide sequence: TGTGCCTGGAGTGCCGAGCTGAATCAGCCCCAGCATTTT. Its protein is CAWSAELNQPQHF.

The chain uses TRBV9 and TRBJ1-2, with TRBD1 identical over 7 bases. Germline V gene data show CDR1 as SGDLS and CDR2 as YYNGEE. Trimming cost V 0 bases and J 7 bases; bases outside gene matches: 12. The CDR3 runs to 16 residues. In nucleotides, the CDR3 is TGTGCCAGCAGCGTAGATCTTACGGACAGGTGGGGTGGCTACACCTTC. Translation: CASSVDLTDRWGGYTF.

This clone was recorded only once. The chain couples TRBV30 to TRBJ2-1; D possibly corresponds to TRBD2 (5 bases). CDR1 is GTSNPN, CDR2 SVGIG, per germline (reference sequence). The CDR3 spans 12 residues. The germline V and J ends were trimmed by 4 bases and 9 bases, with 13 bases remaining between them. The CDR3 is CAWTPTRGEQFF. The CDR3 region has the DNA TGTGCCTGGACCCCAACACGGGGTGAGCAGTTCTTC.

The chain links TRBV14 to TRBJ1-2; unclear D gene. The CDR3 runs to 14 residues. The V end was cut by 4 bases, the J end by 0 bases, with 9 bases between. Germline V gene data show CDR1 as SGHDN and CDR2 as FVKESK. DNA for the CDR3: TGTGCCAGCAGCCCGACGGTTTCTAACTATGGCTACACCTTC. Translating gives CASSPTVSNYGYTF.

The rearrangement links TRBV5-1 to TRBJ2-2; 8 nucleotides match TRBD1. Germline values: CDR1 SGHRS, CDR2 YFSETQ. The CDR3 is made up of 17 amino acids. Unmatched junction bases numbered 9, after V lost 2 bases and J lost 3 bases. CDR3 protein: CASSFLGQGGDTGELFF. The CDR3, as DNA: TGCGCCAGCAGCTTCCTAGGACAGGGCGGGGACACCGGGGAGCTGTTTTTT. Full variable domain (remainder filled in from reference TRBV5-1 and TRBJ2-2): KAGVTQTPRYLIKTRGQQVTLSCSPISGHRSVSWYQQTPGQGLQFLFEYFSETQRNKGNFPGRFSGRQFSNSRSEMNVSTLELGDSALYLCASSFLGQGGDTGELFFGEGSRLTVL.

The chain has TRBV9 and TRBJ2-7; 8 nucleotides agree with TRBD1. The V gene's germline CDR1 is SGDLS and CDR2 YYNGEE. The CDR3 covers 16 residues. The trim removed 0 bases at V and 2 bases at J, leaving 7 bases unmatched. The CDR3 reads CASSVGLQGEAYEQYF. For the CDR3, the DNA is TGTGCCAGCAGCGTAGGTTTACAGGGGGAGGCCTACGAGCAGTACTTC.

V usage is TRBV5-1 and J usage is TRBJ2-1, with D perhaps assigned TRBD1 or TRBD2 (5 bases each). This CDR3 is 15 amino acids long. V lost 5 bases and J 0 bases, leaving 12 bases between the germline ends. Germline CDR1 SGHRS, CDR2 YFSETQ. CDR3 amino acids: CASRLGVSSYNEQFF. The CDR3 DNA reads TGCGCCAGCAGACTGGGGGTTAGCTCCTACAATGAGCAGTTCTTC.

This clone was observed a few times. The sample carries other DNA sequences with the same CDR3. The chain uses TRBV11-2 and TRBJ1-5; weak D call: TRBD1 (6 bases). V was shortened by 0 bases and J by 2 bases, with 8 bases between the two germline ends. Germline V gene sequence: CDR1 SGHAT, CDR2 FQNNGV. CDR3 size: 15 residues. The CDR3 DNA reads TGTGCCAGCAGCTTAGACAGGGGAGGCAATCAGCCCCAGCATTTT. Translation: CASSLDRGGNQPQHF.